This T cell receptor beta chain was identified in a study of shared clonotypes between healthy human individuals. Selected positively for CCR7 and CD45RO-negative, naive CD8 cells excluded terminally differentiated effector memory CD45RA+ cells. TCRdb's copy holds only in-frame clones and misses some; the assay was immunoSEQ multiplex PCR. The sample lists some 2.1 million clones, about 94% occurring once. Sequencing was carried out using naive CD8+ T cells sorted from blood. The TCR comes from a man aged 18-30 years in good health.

As DNA, the CDR3 is TGCGCCAGCAGCCAAGACTCGGGGGCACTCTCCTACGAGCAGTACTTC. It specifies CASSQDSGALSYEQYF. The V gene is TRBV4-1, the J gene TRBJ2-7, with D perhaps TRBD1 or TRBD2 (6 bases each). The ends were cut back, 0 bases at V and 0 bases at J, with 12 bases in the middle. The CDR3 has 16 amino acids. The germline V gene has CDR1 MGHRA and CDR2 YSYEKL.